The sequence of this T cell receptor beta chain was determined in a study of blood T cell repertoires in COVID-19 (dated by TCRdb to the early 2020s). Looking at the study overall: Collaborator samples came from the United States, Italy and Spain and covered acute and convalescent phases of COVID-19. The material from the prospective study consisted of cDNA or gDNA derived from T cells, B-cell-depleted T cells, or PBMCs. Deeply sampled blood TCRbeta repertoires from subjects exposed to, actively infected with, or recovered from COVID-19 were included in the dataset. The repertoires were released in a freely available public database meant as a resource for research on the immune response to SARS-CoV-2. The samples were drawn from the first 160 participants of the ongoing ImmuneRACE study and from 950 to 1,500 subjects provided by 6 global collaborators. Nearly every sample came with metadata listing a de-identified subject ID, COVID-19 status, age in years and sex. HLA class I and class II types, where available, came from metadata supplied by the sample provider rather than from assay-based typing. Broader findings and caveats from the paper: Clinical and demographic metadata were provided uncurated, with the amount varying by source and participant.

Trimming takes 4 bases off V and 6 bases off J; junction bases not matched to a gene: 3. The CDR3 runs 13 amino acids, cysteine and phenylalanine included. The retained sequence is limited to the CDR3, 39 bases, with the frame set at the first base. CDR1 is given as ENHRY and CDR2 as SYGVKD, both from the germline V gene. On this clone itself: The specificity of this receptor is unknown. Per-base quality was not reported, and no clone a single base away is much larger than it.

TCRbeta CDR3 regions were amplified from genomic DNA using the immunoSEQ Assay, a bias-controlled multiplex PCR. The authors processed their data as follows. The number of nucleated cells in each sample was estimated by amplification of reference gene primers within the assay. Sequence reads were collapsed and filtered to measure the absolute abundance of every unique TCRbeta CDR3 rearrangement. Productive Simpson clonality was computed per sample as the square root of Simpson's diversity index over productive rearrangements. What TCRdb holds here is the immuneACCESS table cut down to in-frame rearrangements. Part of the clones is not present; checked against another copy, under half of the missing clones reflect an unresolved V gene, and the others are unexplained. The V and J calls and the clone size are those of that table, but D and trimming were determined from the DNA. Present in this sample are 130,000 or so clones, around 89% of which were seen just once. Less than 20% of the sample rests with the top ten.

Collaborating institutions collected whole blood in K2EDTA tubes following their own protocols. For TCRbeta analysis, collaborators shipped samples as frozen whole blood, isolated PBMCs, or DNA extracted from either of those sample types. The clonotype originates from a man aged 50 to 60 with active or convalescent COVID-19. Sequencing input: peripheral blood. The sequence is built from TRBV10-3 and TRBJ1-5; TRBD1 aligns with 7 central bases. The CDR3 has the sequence CAISGQGGQPQHF. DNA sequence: TGTGCCATCAGTGGACAGGGCGGTCAGCCCCAGCATTTT.